This T cell receptor beta chain was captured in a study of PD-L1 blockade in urothelial cancer. Time point reported: pretreatment peripheral blood. The CDR3 runs 14 residues. Germline V CDR1 and CDR2: SGHTA, FQGTGA. Trimming removed 0 bases from V and 5 bases from J, with 10 bases in between. Sequencing used immunoSEQ multiplex PCR; TCRdb keeps in-frame clones, though not all of them. The table has some 87,000 clones, about nine tenths seen once. V usage is TRBV7-3 and J usage is TRBJ1-2; D is uncertain. This specimen was PBMCs, taken around atezolizumab (anti-PD-L1) treatment. This TCR was sampled from a man aged 60-69 years with urothelial cancer. As DNA, the CDR3 is TGTGCCAGCAGCTTAACGAGTACAGCTTATGGCTACACCTTC. This sequence encodes CASSLTSTAYGYTF. The variable domain in full, completed from reference TRBV7-3 and TRBJ1-2, reads GAGVSQTPSNKVTEKGKYVELRCDPISGHTALYWYRQSLGQGPEFLIYFQGTGAADDSGLPNDRFFAVRPEGSVSTLKIQRTERGDSAVYLCASSLTSTAYGYTFGSGTRLTVV.